This T cell receptor (beta chain) was retrieved from a study of cytomegalovirus exposure and HLA in healthy donors. The CDR3 consists of 12 residues. In germline, CDR1 is MDHEN, CDR2 SYDVKM. Deletions cut 5 bases from V and 3 bases from J, with 8 bases between. Here immunoSEQ multiplex PCR was the method, and the copy in TCRdb shows in-frame clones only, minus some. The table includes roughly 220,000 clones, around 80% detected once. Sequenced: PBMCs. The chain is built from TRBV28 and TRBJ2-7; unclear D gene. The sequence was collected from a woman in her twenties or thirties in good health and CMV-seropositive. The CDR3 is CASSAHFYEQYF. The CDR3 coding sequence is TGTGCCAGCAGTGCCCATTTCTACGAGCAGTACTTC.